Each of the 13 T cell receptor beta chains below was sequenced from the same sample in a study of cytomegalovirus exposure and HLA in healthy donors. Vbeta (60) and Jbeta (13) primers were used in the PCR. Sequencing used immunoSEQ multiplex PCR; TCRdb keeps in-frame clones, though not all of them. The sample has approximately 130,000 clones; 80% to 90% are singletons. Sequences were obtained from PBMCs. All receptors derive from a middle-aged woman in good health and CMV-seropositive.

The V and J genes are TRBV29-1 and TRBJ2-1; 7 bases are shared with TRBD1. Germline V gene lookup returns CDR1 SQVTM and CDR2 ANQGSEA. The CDR3 has 14 amino acids. Trimming took 3 bases from V and 2 from J; bases not matched to a gene: 4. The CDR3 loop reads CSVEVQGTYNEQFF. As DNA, the CDR3 is TGCAGCGTTGAGGTACAGGGGACCTACAATGAGCAGTTCTTC.

By sample fraction, this clone is medium-sized. The genes are TRBV7-3 and TRBJ1-1; 7 positions match TRBD1. V gave up 5 bases and J gave up 4 bases; unmatched junction bases: 7. The germline V gene has CDR1 SGHTA and CDR2 FQGTGA. The length of the CDR3 is 14 residues. CDR3 region: CASSRNSGGTEAFF. The CDR3 DNA sequence: TGTGCCAGCAGCAGGAACTCAGGGGGCACTGAAGCTTTCTTT.

V gene TRBV5-1 combines with J gene TRBJ2-5; 7 bases match TRBD2. V dropped 0 bases and J dropped 2; count of bases not matched to a gene: 4. Germline loops: CDR1 SGHRS, CDR2 YFSETQ. The CDR3 is made up of 15 amino acids. The CDR3 DNA is TGCGCCAGCAGCTTGGCCCCGGGACTACAAGAGACCCAGTACTTC. The encoded protein is CASSLAPGLQETQYF.

This clone was seen a handful of times. The chain has TRBV7-3 and TRBJ1-3; D call uncertain. The germline V gene encodes CDR1 SGHTA and CDR2 FQGTGA. The CDR3 runs 15 residues. With 2 bases removed from V and 0 bases from J, the gap between germline ends came to 8 bases. CDR3 DNA sequence: TGTGCCAGCAGCTTATTGGCAGACTCTGGAAACACCATATATTTT. It yields the protein CASSLLADSGNTIYF.

The chain recombines TRBV5-1 with TRBJ2-3, with 8 bases identical to TRBD2. CDR1 and CDR2 from the germline V gene are SGHRS and YFSETQ. The trim removed 3 bases at V and 0 bases at J, leaving 3 bases unmatched. The CDR3 loop spans 15 amino acids. CDR3 in DNA: TGCGCCAGCAGCTCCCGGGGGGGGAGCACAGATACGCAGTATTTT. This translates into CASSSRGGSTDTQYF.

The J gene is TRBJ2-7, the V gene TRBV6-5; 7 bases map to TRBD1. This CDR3 has 15 amino acids. The germline CDR1 and CDR2 sequences are MNHEY and SVGAGI. Germline trimming cut 9 bases from V and 2 bases from J; bases unmatched to any gene: 13. CDR3 sequence reads: CASSKGALTTYEQYF. In DNA form, the CDR3 reads TGTGCCAGTAGTAAGGGGGCACTTACGACCTACGAGCAGTACTTC.

The J gene is TRBJ1-1, the V gene TRBV19, with unresolved D. V shed 4 bases and J shed 8 bases, with 14 bases lying between them. This CDR3 comprises 13 residues. Germline V gives CDR1 LNHDA, CDR2 SQIVND (reference sequence). The CDR3 DNA is TGTGCCAGTAGTAATCGGGCTGGGAGAGAAGCTTTCTTT. It encodes CASSNRAGREAFF.

The J gene is TRBJ2-7, the V gene TRBV7-2, with 8 bases that match TRBD1. The CDR3 loop spans 16 amino acids. CDR1 SGHTA and CDR2 FQGNSA come from the germline V gene. The J segment lost 1 base and the V segment lost 2 bases, leaving 7 bases of the junction unmatched. The DNA for the CDR3 is TGTGCCAGCAGCTTACCCCGGGACAGGCCTTCCTACGAGCAGTACTTC. Its protein product is CASSLPRDRPSYEQYF.

The CDR3 coding sequence is TGCGCCAGCAGCTTGATAGCGGGAGGGAGCGAGCAGTACTTC. As protein: CASSLIAGGSEQYF. The rearrangement links TRBV5-1 to TRBJ2-7; 11 bases fit TRBD2. The CDR3 loop spans 14 amino acids. J lost 6 bases, V lost 1 base, and 3 bases had no gene match. The germline CDR1 and CDR2 sequences are SGHRS and YFSETQ.

This clone showed up just a few times. The chain links TRBV5-5 to TRBJ1-5; D not resolved. The length of the CDR3 is 15 residues. Germline-derived CDR1 and CDR2 are SGHKS and YYEKEE (reference sequence). Trimming removed 1 base from V and 5 bases from J, with 13 bases in between. In DNA form, the CDR3 reads TGTGCCAGCAGCTTGATGGGCCAGGATGATCAGCCCCAGCATTTT. This encodes CASSLMGQDDQPQHF.

Of note for this clone: The same CDR3 can be traced to other DNA sequences in this sample. V usage is TRBV10-3 and J usage is TRBJ2-3, with D possibly matching TRBD2 (6 bases). The V gene's germline CDR1 is ENHRY and CDR2 SYGVKD. This CDR3 comprises 17 residues. V lost 11 bases and J 3 bases, leaving 27 bases between the germline ends. The CDR3 spells CAAHGGSRGFGTDTQYF. The CDR3 coding sequence is TGTGCCGCCCATGGGGGGAGTCGCGGTTTTGGGACAGATACGCAGTATTTT.

As DNA, the CDR3 is TGCGCCAGCAGCTTGGTGGGAGGCACAATGGTCGGAAGGGCCGGCGAGCAGTACTTC. This encodes CASSLVGGTMVGRAGEQYF. The V gene is TRBV5-1, the J gene TRBJ2-7, with D possibly being TRBD2 (6 bases). The CDR3 runs to 19 residues. The germline V and J ends were trimmed by 0 bases and 6 bases, with 28 bases remaining between them. The germline V gene encodes CDR1 SGHRS and CDR2 YFSETQ.

The J gene is TRBJ2-7, the V gene TRBV23-1, with D tentatively TRBD2 (6 bases). TRBV23-1 is an ORF, with its function uncertain. Trimming cost V 2 bases and J 4 bases, with 15 bases left between them. This CDR3 has 15 amino acids. DNA of the CDR3: TGCGCCAGCAGTCAACAAAGCCCGGGAGAGTACGAGCAGTACTTC. Translated, it gives CASSQQSPGEYEQYF.